The next 15 T cell receptor beta chains were all read from a single sample in a study of shared clonotypes between healthy human individuals. This table comes from immunoSEQ multiplex PCR, and its TCRdb copy is limited to in-frame clones, with some not included. The data hold 1.6 million or so clones, with approximately 98.5% observed a single time. Sequenced input: naive CD4+ T cells sorted from blood. The subset is: CD45RA+ positively selected. These receptors originate from a man aged 25-40 years in good health.

V usage is TRBV5-1 and J usage is TRBJ2-7; D is uncertain. The V end was cut by 3 bases, the J end by 3 bases, with 16 bases between. The germline gives CDR1 SGHRS, CDR2 YFSETQ. The CDR3 totals 15 residues. In DNA form, the CDR3 reads TGCGCCAGCAGCTCCGGGTCCTGGACGGTCTACGAGCAGTACTTC. Translating gives CASSSGSWTVYEQYF.

The chain couples TRBV5-1 to TRBJ2-7, with unresolved D. This CDR3 has 15 residues. Trimming removed 1 base from V and 2 bases from J, with 13 bases in between. CDR1 and CDR2 from the germline V gene are SGHRS and YFSETQ. The CDR3: CASSLFTMGTYEQYF. The CDR3 coding sequence is TGCGCCAGCAGCTTGTTTACTATGGGCACCTACGAGCAGTACTTC.

V is TRBV7-9 and J is TRBJ1-4; D is unclear. This CDR3 is 15 amino acids long. The V end was cut by 4 bases, the J end by 8 bases, with 17 bases between. The V gene's germline CDR1 is SEHNR and CDR2 FQNEAQ (reference sequence). The CDR3 region has the DNA TGTGCCAGCAGCTCCTCACGGGAGGTTCGGGAAAAACTGTTTTTT. This translates into CASSSSREVREKLFF.

The V call is TRBV5-1, the J call TRBJ2-1; TRBD2 matches 11 bases. V trimming: 1 base; J trimming: 6 bases; junction bases outside the gene matches: 3. Germline CDR1 reads SGHRS; CDR2 reads YFSETQ. This CDR3 is 15 amino acids long. The CDR3 loop reads CASSLQLAGVNEQFF. The CDR3 bases are TGCGCCAGCAGCTTGCAACTAGCGGGAGTCAATGAGCAGTTCTTC. The full variable domain, in which reference TRBV5-1 and TRBJ2-1 provide the parts outside the CDR3, is KAGVTQTPRYLIKTRGQQVTLSCSPISGHRSVSWYQQTPGQGLQFLFEYFSETQRNKGNFPGRFSGRQFSNSRSEMNVSTLELGDSALYLCASSLQLAGVNEQFFGPGTRLTVL.

Here the CDR3 DNA reads TGTGCCAGCAGCCCGTTGGGGGACCACAATGAGCAGTTCTTC. As protein: CASSPLGDHNEQFF. This chain joins TRBV28 and TRBJ2-1; D tentatively fits TRBD1 or TRBD2 (5 bases each). V was clipped by 6 bases and J by 5 bases, with 14 bases between them. This CDR3 is 14 amino acids long. Germline CDR1 and CDR2: MDHEN and SYDVKM. Supplemented by reference TRBV28 and TRBJ2-1, the full variable domain reads DVKVTQSSRYLVKRTGEKVFLECVQDMDHENMFWYRQDPGLGLRLIYFSYDVKMKEKGDIPEGYSVSREKKERFSLILESASTNQTSMYLCASSPLGDHNEQFFGPGTRLTVL.

The V and J genes are TRBV7-6 and TRBJ1-4, with D possibly matching TRBD1 (5 bases). Trimming removed 0 bases from V and 4 bases from J, with 9 bases in between. The CDR3 is 15 residues long. Germline V CDR1 and CDR2: SGHVS, FNYEAQ. The CDR3 reads CASSLAGGVNEKLFF. Written as DNA, the CDR3 is TGTGCCAGCAGCTTAGCTGGAGGGGTTAATGAAAAACTGTTTTTT.

This clone came up once. The chain couples TRBV7-6 to TRBJ2-7, with TRBD2 as a possible D gene (5 bases). The germline V gene encodes CDR1 SGHVS and CDR2 FNYEAQ. The CDR3 covers 15 residues. V dropped 1 base and J dropped 0 bases, with 10 bases sitting between them. The DNA for the CDR3 is TGTGCCAGCAGCTTAGTGGACTCTAGCTCCTACGAGCAGTACTTC. Translating gives CASSLVDSSSYEQYF.

The chain has TRBV27 and TRBJ2-1; unclear D gene. This CDR3 has 16 residues. Germline loops: CDR1 MNHEY, CDR2 SMNVEV (reference sequence). V lost 1 base, J lost 3 bases, and 13 bases lay in between. CDR3 sequence reads: CASSLLDPRIYNEQFF. CDR3 DNA sequence: TGTGCCAGCAGTTTATTGGACCCACGTATCTACAATGAGCAGTTCTTC.

The chain couples TRBV11-3 to TRBJ1-1; D not resolved. CDR1 and CDR2 (germline): SGHNT, YENEEA. Trimming removed 5 bases at V and 3 bases at J, with 10 bases between. The CDR3 has 13 residues. CDR3 protein: CASSPDSDTEAFF. The CDR3 region has the DNA TGTGCCAGCAGCCCGGATAGTGACACTGAAGCTTTCTTT.

V and J are TRBV5-4 and TRBJ2-7; weak D call: TRBD2 (6 bases). Germline CDR1 reads SGHNT; CDR2 reads YYREEE (reference sequence). V lost 1 base to trimming and J lost 7 bases, with 15 bases between them. The CDR3 extends over 14 amino acids. CDR3 nucleotides: TGTGCCAGCAGCTTGACCGGGAGAGTGCAGGAGCAGTACTTC. Translation gives CASSLTGRVQEQYF. Filled out from reference TRBV5-4 and TRBJ2-7, the complete variable domain reads ETGVTQSPTHLIKTRGQQVTLRCSSQSGHNTVSWYQQALGQGPQFIFQYYREEENGRGNFPPRFSGLQFPNYSSELNVNALELDDSALYLCASSLTGRVQEQYFGPGTRLTVT.

CDR3: CASSPTGGTEAFF. The CDR3 DNA is TGTGCCAGCAGTCCTACAGGGGGCACTGAAGCTTTCTTT. The gene calls are TRBV2 and TRBJ1-1; TRBD1 aligns across 8 bases. Trimming at V came to 5 bases and at J to 4 bases, leaving 3 bases not matched to a gene. The CDR3 sequence is 13 residues long. Germline CDR1 and CDR2: SNHLY and FYNNEI.

This sequence joins TRBV9 and TRBJ2-7, with D hard to call. The CDR3 runs to 15 residues. V lost 4 bases and J 0 bases, leaving 14 bases between the germline ends. Germline lookup yields CDR1 SGDLS and CDR2 YYNGEE. CDR3 DNA: TGTGCCAGCAGCCCCAGTTCGACCGACTCCTACGAGCAGTACTTC. This gives the protein CASSPSSTDSYEQYF. Together with reference TRBV9 and TRBJ2-7, the CDR3 gives the full variable domain: DSGVTQTPKHLITATGQRVTLRCSPRSGDLSVYWYQQSLDQGLQFLIQYYNGEERAKGNILERFSAQQFPDLHSELNLSSLELGDSALYFCASSPSSTDSYEQYFGPGTRLTVT.

The genes are TRBV11-1 and TRBJ1-1, with TRBD1 matching over 8 bases. This CDR3 spans 14 amino acids. In germline, CDR1 is SGHAT, CDR2 FQDESV (reference sequence). The J segment lost 5 bases and the V segment lost 5 bases, leaving 7 bases of the junction unmatched. The CDR3, as DNA: TGTGCCAGCAGCCGCGGACAGGGAGGGACTGAAGCTTTCTTT. It encodes CASSRGQGGTEAFF.

The chain carries TRBV18 and TRBJ1-1; D is uncertain. Germline V gene lookup returns CDR1 KGHSH and CDR2 LQKENI. Trimming took off 6 bases at V and 1 base at J, with 15 bases between the two ends. The CDR3 is 15 amino acids. This CDR3 reads CASSRAAGSNTEAFF. For the CDR3, the DNA is TGTGCCAGCTCCCGCGCGGCAGGCTCGAACACTGAAGCTTTCTTT.

The CDR3 DNA reads TGTGCCAGCAGCTCCCCCGGGACTAGCGGTACCGGGGCCCAGTACTTC. Translated: CASSSPGTSGTGAQYF. The chain recombines TRBV7-2 with TRBJ2-5; 11 bases agree with TRBD2. Germline CDR1 is SGHTA and CDR2 is FQGNSA. Trimming removed 4 bases from V and 9 bases from J; junction bases left unmatched: 13. The CDR3 runs to 16 residues.